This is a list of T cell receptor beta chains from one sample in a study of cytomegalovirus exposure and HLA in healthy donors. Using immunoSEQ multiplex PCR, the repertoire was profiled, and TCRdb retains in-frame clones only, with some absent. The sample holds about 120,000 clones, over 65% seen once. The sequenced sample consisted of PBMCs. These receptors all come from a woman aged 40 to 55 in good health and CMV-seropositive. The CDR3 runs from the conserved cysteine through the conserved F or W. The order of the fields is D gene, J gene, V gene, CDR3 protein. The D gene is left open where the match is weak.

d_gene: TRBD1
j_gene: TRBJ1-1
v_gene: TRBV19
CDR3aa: CASSRQGDTEAFF

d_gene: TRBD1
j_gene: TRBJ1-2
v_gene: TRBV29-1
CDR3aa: CSVARGTDGYTF

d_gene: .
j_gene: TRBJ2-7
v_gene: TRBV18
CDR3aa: CASSPRGGASYEQYF

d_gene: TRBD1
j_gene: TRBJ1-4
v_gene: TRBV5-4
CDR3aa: CASSPGTGEEKLFF

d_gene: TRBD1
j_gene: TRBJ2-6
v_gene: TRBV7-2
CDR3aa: CASSAGDRVSGANVLTF

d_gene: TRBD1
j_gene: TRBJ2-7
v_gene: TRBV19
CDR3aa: CASSSRDRVGEQYF

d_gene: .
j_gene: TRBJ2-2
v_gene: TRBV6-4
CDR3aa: CASSSTPAPNRDTGELFF

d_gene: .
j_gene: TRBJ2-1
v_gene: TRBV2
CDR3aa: CASRGGVNEQFF

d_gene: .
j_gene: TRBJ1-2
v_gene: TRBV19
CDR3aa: CASLRETGGYTF

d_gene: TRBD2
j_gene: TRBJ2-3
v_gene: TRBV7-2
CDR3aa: CASSQGLAKSTDTQYF

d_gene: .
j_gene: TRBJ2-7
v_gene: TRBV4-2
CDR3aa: CASSPAGTYEQYF